The rows below give T cell receptor beta chains drawn from one sample of a study of T cell changes during pregnancy in multiple sclerosis. Generated by immunoSEQ multiplex PCR, the TCRdb table keeps only in-frame clones and is missing some. The data contain fewer than 85,000 clones, about 90% of them singletons. Sample: peripheral blood, taken in the first trimester of pregnancy. These receptors all come from a female donor in good health, enrolled as a control in a pregnancy study. Each CDR3 is given with its conserved first and last residue. Each record gives: V gene, clone size, D gene, J gene, CDR3 protein, CDR3 DNA. The D gene is left open where the match is weak. Only some rows state a clone size, as once, few, many or a class for expanded clones.

v_call: TRBV18
clone_size: NA
d_call: TRBD2
j_call: TRBJ2-7
cdr3_aa: CASSFGTSGSGSYEQYF
cdr3_nt: TGTGCCAGCTCATTCGGGACTAGCGGGAGTGGCTCCTACGAGCAGTACTTC

v_call: TRBV2
clone_size: NA
d_call: NA
j_call: TRBJ1-1
cdr3_aa: CASSGTVNTEAFF
cdr3_nt: TGTGCCAGCAGTGGAACAGTCAACACTGAAGCTTTCTTT

v_call: TRBV5-4
clone_size: NA
d_call: TRBD1
j_call: TRBJ2-7
cdr3_aa: CASSLARSGTGRYEQYF
cdr3_nt: TGTGCCAGCAGCTTGGCCAGGTCAGGGACAGGGCGGTACGAGCAGTACTTC

v_call: TRBV5-6
clone_size: once
d_call: NA
j_call: TRBJ1-2
cdr3_aa: CASSLDSYHSNYGYTF
cdr3_nt: TGTGCCAGCAGCTTGGACAGCTATCACTCTAACTATGGCTACACCTTC

v_call: TRBV30
clone_size: once
d_call: TRBD1
j_call: TRBJ1-5
cdr3_aa: CASPGGTQPQHF
cdr3_nt: TGTGCCTCTCCAGGGGGTACTCAGCCCCAGCATTTT

v_call: TRBV30
clone_size: NA
d_call: TRBD2
j_call: TRBJ2-7
cdr3_aa: CAWSVRTSGRARPTHEQYF
cdr3_nt: TGTGCCTGGAGCGTCAGAACTAGCGGGAGGGCCCGTCCTACCCACGAGCAGTACTTC

v_call: TRBV7-9
clone_size: once
d_call: TRBD2
j_call: TRBJ2-3
cdr3_aa: CASSFPRTSGTSTDTQYF
cdr3_nt: TGTGCCAGCAGCTTCCCTCGGACTAGCGGGACCTCCACAGATACGCAGTATTTT

v_call: TRBV4-1
clone_size: NA
d_call: TRBD2
j_call: TRBJ2-3
cdr3_aa: CASSQRLAGDTDTQYF
cdr3_nt: TGCGCCAGCAGCCAAAGACTAGCGGGAGACACAGATACGCAGTATTTT

v_call: TRBV5-1
clone_size: NA
d_call: NA
j_call: TRBJ2-6
cdr3_aa: CASSLSPGSGANVLTF
cdr3_nt: TGCGCCAGCAGCTTGAGTCCAGGCTCTGGGGCCAACGTCCTGACTTTC

v_call: TRBV6-5
clone_size: NA
d_call: NA
j_call: TRBJ1-1
cdr3_aa: CASSYGEGVDYTEAFF
cdr3_nt: TGTGCCAGCAGTTACGGGGAGGGGGTAGATTACACTGAAGCTTTCTTT

v_call: TRBV21-1
clone_size: NA
d_call: NA
j_call: TRBJ1-1
cdr3_aa: CASSKVEGRYTEAFF
cdr3_nt: TGTGCCAGCAGCAAAGTAGAGGGGAGGTACACTGAAGCTTTCTTT

v_call: TRBV28
clone_size: NA
d_call: TRBD2
j_call: TRBJ2-1
cdr3_aa: CASWTGLADNEQFF
cdr3_nt: TGTGCCAGCTGGACGGGACTAGCGGACAATGAGCAGTTCTTC

v_call: TRBV2
clone_size: NA
d_call: NA
j_call: TRBJ2-2
cdr3_aa: CASSDLSGAGELFF
cdr3_nt: TGTGCCAGCAGTGATCTTTCAGGGGCCGGGGAGCTGTTTTTT

v_call: TRBV6-6
clone_size: NA
d_call: TRBD1
j_call: TRBJ2-7
cdr3_aa: CASSDRGITYEQYF
cdr3_nt: TGTGCCAGCAGTGACAGGGGGATTACCTACGAGCAGTACTTC

v_call: TRBV7-2
clone_size: NA
d_call: NA
j_call: TRBJ2-2
cdr3_aa: CASTYREGTGELFF
cdr3_nt: TGTGCCAGCACGTACAGGGAAGGCACCGGGGAGCTGTTTTTT

v_call: TRBV18
clone_size: NA
d_call: TRBD2
j_call: TRBJ2-1
cdr3_aa: CASSPPVGSSGFYNEQFF
cdr3_nt: TGTGCCAGCTCACCACCGGTGGGCTCTAGCGGGTTCTACAATGAGCAGTTCTTC

v_call: TRBV6-4
clone_size: NA
d_call: TRBD1
j_call: TRBJ1-5
cdr3_aa: CASSAGGNQPQHF
cdr3_nt: TGTGCCAGCAGTGCAGGGGGAAATCAGCCCCAGCATTTT

v_call: TRBV16
clone_size: NA
d_call: NA
j_call: TRBJ1-5
cdr3_aa: CASSQSDWRKGVSNQPQHF
cdr3_nt: TGTGCCAGCAGCCAATCGGATTGGAGAAAAGGGGTGAGCAATCAGCCCCAGCATTTT

v_call: TRBV4-2
clone_size: once
d_call: TRBD1
j_call: TRBJ2-3
cdr3_aa: CASSPVQGDTDTQYF
cdr3_nt: TGTGCCAGCAGCCCGGTCCAGGGGGACACAGATACGCAGTATTTT

v_call: TRBV5-1
clone_size: NA
d_call: NA
j_call: TRBJ2-7
cdr3_aa: CASSFSDWRGYEQYF
cdr3_nt: TGCGCCAGCAGCTTCTCGGACTGGCGGGGCTACGAGCAGTACTTC

v_call: TRBV2
clone_size: once
d_call: NA
j_call: TRBJ2-2
cdr3_aa: CASRVGAGELFF
cdr3_nt: TGTGCCAGCAGGGTGGGAGCCGGGGAGCTGTTTTTT

v_call: TRBV27
clone_size: NA
d_call: NA
j_call: TRBJ2-3
cdr3_aa: CASTLGGSGADTQYF
cdr3_nt: TGTGCCAGCACCCTAGGAGGTTCGGGCGCAGATACGCAGTATTTT

v_call: TRBV30
clone_size: NA
d_call: NA
j_call: TRBJ2-7
cdr3_aa: CAWSRSSVYEQYF
cdr3_nt: TGTGCCTGGAGTAGGTCTAGCGTATACGAGCAGTACTTC

v_call: TRBV11-2
clone_size: NA
d_call: TRBD1
j_call: TRBJ2-5
cdr3_aa: CASSRGTGGQETQYF
cdr3_nt: TGTGCCAGCAGCAGAGGGACAGGGGGACAAGAGACCCAGTACTTC

v_call: TRBV2
clone_size: NA
d_call: NA
j_call: TRBJ2-5
cdr3_aa: CASSERMRSEQYF
cdr3_nt: TGTGCCAGCAGTGAACGGATGAGGAGTGAGCAGTACTTC

v_call: TRBV15
clone_size: NA
d_call: NA
j_call: TRBJ2-7
cdr3_aa: CATSGGDSSSYEQYF
cdr3_nt: TGTGCCACCAGCGGAGGGGACAGCAGCTCCTACGAGCAGTACTTC

v_call: TRBV9
clone_size: NA
d_call: NA
j_call: TRBJ2-1
cdr3_aa: CASSVGLSSYNEQFF
cdr3_nt: TGTGCCAGCAGCGTAGGCTTGAGCTCCTACAATGAGCAGTTCTTC

v_call: TRBV19
clone_size: NA
d_call: NA
j_call: TRBJ2-7
cdr3_aa: CASSIGGYEQYF
cdr3_nt: TGTGCCAGTAGTATAGGCGGTTACGAGCAGTACTTC

v_call: TRBV5-1
clone_size: NA
d_call: TRBD1
j_call: TRBJ2-5
cdr3_aa: CASSLLGTEEETQYF
cdr3_nt: TGCGCCAGCAGCCTGCTCGGGACAGAAGAAGAGACCCAGTACTTC

v_call: TRBV6-5
clone_size: once
d_call: TRBD1
j_call: TRBJ1-4
cdr3_aa: CASKNTGGSWEKLFF
cdr3_nt: TGTGCCAGCAAAAATACAGGGGGATCTTGGGAAAAACTGTTTTTT

v_call: TRBV5-1
clone_size: NA
d_call: NA
j_call: TRBJ2-3
cdr3_aa: CASSRRGAGTDTQYF
cdr3_nt: TGCGCCAGCAGCCGGCGCGGGGCTGGCACAGATACGCAGTATTTT

v_call: TRBV18
clone_size: once
d_call: NA
j_call: TRBJ2-7
cdr3_aa: CASSPSAYEQYF
cdr3_nt: TGTGCCAGCTCACCCAGCGCCTACGAGCAGTACTTC

v_call: TRBV4-1
clone_size: NA
d_call: TRBD2
j_call: TRBJ2-3
cdr3_aa: CASSQDKSAGGPIRTDTQYF
cdr3_nt: TGCGCCAGCAGCCAAGATAAGAGTGCGGGAGGCCCTATCCGCACAGATACGCAGTATTTT